A single sample gave rise to the 22 T cell receptor beta chains below, sequenced in a study of post-analysis software for immune sequencing data. These receptors lack a known antigen. Study-wide results and limits: Controls showed lower frequencies than patients for roughly 5 TRBV segments, and TRBV5-6, TRBV5-1 and TRBV20-1 were among these.

Unique molecular identifiers tagged the TCR beta cDNA libraries. TCRdb reprocessed the PCR reads with MiXCR, giving one entry per CDR3 protein. Here the sample spans more than 450,000 distinct CDR3 sequences, 44% being singletons. The sequenced sample consisted of blood. All receptors come from a girl between 5 and 17 years old with multiple sclerosis.

The chain couples TRBV7-2 to TRBJ1-2; D is perhaps TRBD1 (5 bases). Germline CDR1 SGHTA, CDR2 FQGNSA. V was shortened by 4 bases and J by 8 bases, with 17 bases between the two germline ends. The CDR3 is 14 amino acids. CDR3 sequence reads: CASSSGTSGWGYTF. The CDR3 region has the DNA TGTGCCAGCAGCTCCGGGACCTCTGGGTGGGGCTACACCTTC.

This chain joins TRBV5-1 and TRBJ2-1, with D perhaps matching TRBD2 (5 bases). This CDR3 comprises 13 residues. The germline V gene has CDR1 SGHRS and CDR2 YFSETQ. The V gene lost 4 bases and the J gene lost 5 bases, with 10 bases spanning the gap. The CDR3 coding sequence is TGCGCCAGCAGCCCAAGTAGCGACAATGAGCAGTTCTTC. Translated: CASSPSSDNEQFF.

J is TRBJ1-2 and V is TRBV10-3, with 7 nucleotides matching TRBD1. This CDR3 is built from 13 residues. The germline gives CDR1 ENHRY, CDR2 SYGVKD. V lost 8 bases, J lost 6 bases, and 9 bases stayed unmatched. The CDR3 DNA sequence: TGTGCCATCGCGCCGGGACAGCAGGATGGCTACACCTTC. It translates to CAIAPGQQDGYTF.

This clonotype has a handful of counts. The chain employs TRBV5-1 and TRBJ2-7, with D uncertain. CDR1 is SGHRS and CDR2 is YFSETQ in the germline V gene. The CDR3 has 16 amino acids. V gave up 0 bases and J gave up 0 bases, with 13 bases separating them. The CDR3 spells CASSLAPNVISYEQYF. As DNA, the CDR3 is TGCGCCAGCAGCTTGGCACCGAACGTCATCTCCTACGAGCAGTACTTC.

Remarks on this clonotype: Germline is not matched at one junction end, which may reflect a read error. Here the CDR3 reads CASSLPSGGSQVTQYF. The CDR3 nucleotides are TGCGCCAGCAGCTTACCGAGCGGGGGGTCGCAAGTGACCCAGTACTTC. V usage is TRBV5-1 and J usage is TRBJ2-7, with 9 bases that match TRBD2. The J call may be in error: the DNA end matches TRBJ2-5 better. CDR3 length equals 16 residues. Germline V gene sequence: CDR1 SGHRS, CDR2 YFSETQ.

The V gene is TRBV12-3 or TRBV12-4, the J gene TRBJ2-7; TRBD1 might be the D (5 bases). Trimming shortened V by 2 bases and J by 2 bases, and 10 bases separated the two germline ends. The CDR3 is made up of 14 amino acids. CDR3 loop: CASSLLGATYEQYF. The CDR3 bases are TGTGCCAGCAGTTTACTTGGGGCTACCTACGAGCAGTACTTC.

The CDR3, as DNA: TGCAGTGCTAGAGGCGCGGGGTACACTGAAGCTTTCTTT. Its protein product is CSARGAGYTEAFF. V gene TRBV20-1 combines with J gene TRBJ1-1; D not resolved. Looked up from germline, CDR1 is DFQATT and CDR2 is SNEGSKA (reference sequence). This CDR3 is 13 amino acids long. The V end was cut by 1 base, the J end by 3 bases, with 9 bases between.

The genes are TRBV12-3 or TRBV12-4 and TRBJ2-3; D remains ambiguous. This CDR3 region has 14 residues. Trimming left V 6 bases short and J 6 bases short, with 16 bases between. CDR3 sequence (DNA): TGTGCCAGCAGGACTGGTTATCAGGTCGATACGCAGTATTTT. It codes for CASRTGYQVDTQYF.

CDR3 protein: CSVAGGNQPQHF. CDR3 sequence (DNA): TGCAGCGTTGCAGGGGGCAATCAGCCCCAGCATTTT. The chain combines TRBV29-1 with TRBJ1-5, with D maybe TRBD1 (6 bases). V was clipped by 4 bases and J by 2 bases, with 6 bases between them. Germline CDR1 is SQVTM and CDR2 is ANQGSEA. This CDR3 is 12 amino acids long.

This clonotype was observed once. A read error may account for a junction end that differs from germline. The genes are TRBV4-1 and TRBJ1-2; 7 nucleotides agree with TRBD1. Germline lookup yields CDR1 MGHRA and CDR2 YSYEKL. CDR3 length: 16 residues. DNA of the CDR3: TGCGCCAGCGGCCAAGATCAAATAGGGGGCAGCCATGGCTACACCTTC. This sequence encodes CASGQDQIGGSHGYTF.

V usage is TRBV20-1 and J usage is TRBJ1-5; possible D gene TRBD1, 6 bases. From germline, CDR1 is DFQATT and CDR2 SNEGSKA (reference sequence). V was trimmed by 8 bases and J by 4 bases, leaving 15 bases between them. The CDR3 contains 13 residues. The CDR3 bases are TGCAGTTCACAACAGGGTCAGAATCAGCCCCAGCATTTT. It is translated as CSSQQGQNQPQHF.

This clonotype has only a few counts. The chain has TRBV10-3 and TRBJ2-3; TRBD2 aligns across 10 bases. J gave up 4 bases and V 6 bases, and 7 bases lay outside the gene matches. Germline V gene sequence: CDR1 ENHRY, CDR2 SYGVKD. This CDR3 has 15 amino acids. In DNA form, the CDR3 reads TGTGCCATCAGATCCGGGACTAGCGAGGCAGATACGCAGTATTTT. Its protein product is CAIRSGTSEADTQYF.

This rearrangement joins TRBV7-2 to TRBJ2-1; weak D call: TRBD2 (5 bases). This CDR3 is built from 16 residues. Germline V lookup: CDR1 SGHTA, CDR2 FQGNSA. Trimming left V 3 bases short and J 2 bases short, with 14 bases between. The CDR3 DNA reads TGTGCCAGCAGCTTCACTAGTTTCCGCACCTACAATGAGCAGTTCTTC. Translated: CASSFTSFRTYNEQFF.

The gene calls are TRBV15 and TRBJ2-7, with D perhaps assigned TRBD1 or TRBD2 (5 bases each). This CDR3 spans 14 amino acids. Trimming left V 6 bases short and J 6 bases short, with 18 bases between. In germline, CDR1 is LNHNV, CDR2 YYDKDF (reference sequence). CDR3 DNA sequence: TGTGCCACCAGAGCTTCCGGGACCCTTTCCGAGCAGTACTTC. This encodes CATRASGTLSEQYF.

The chain combines TRBV5-1 with TRBJ2-7; TRBD2 matches 8 bases. The junction had 7 bases not matched to a gene; V was cut back by 2 bases and J by 0 bases. Per germline, CDR1 SGHRS and CDR2 YFSETQ. This CDR3 comprises 16 residues. The CDR3 loop reads CASSLSAGESSYEQYF. In DNA, the CDR3 is TGCGCCAGCAGCTTATCAGCGGGAGAGAGCTCCTACGAGCAGTACTTC.

This clonotype has a handful of counts. This chain links TRBV29-1 with TRBJ2-1; D perhaps matches TRBD2 (6 bases). V dropped 5 bases and J dropped 0 bases, with 17 bases sitting between them. Per the germline V gene, CDR1 is SQVTM and CDR2 is ANQGSEA. The CDR3 spans 16 residues. CDR3 sequence: CSVHLGVGGSYNEQFF. Here the CDR3 DNA reads TGCAGCGTTCATTTAGGAGTGGGAGGCTCCTACAATGAGCAGTTCTTC.

CDR3 protein: CASNNKNSRSGPLAGHEQFF. CDR3 nucleotides: TGTGCCAGCAATAACAAGAATTCAAGGTCCGGGCCCTTGGCTGGGCATGAGCAGTTCTTC. The chain joins TRBV7-8 to TRBJ2-1; D remains ambiguous. Germline loops: CDR1 SGHVS, CDR2 FQNEAQ. Trimming shortened V by 7 bases and J by 8 bases, and 36 bases separated the two germline ends. The CDR3 covers 20 residues.

The chain has TRBV5-1 and TRBJ2-5; a weak D match, TRBD2 (5 bases). The germline gives CDR1 SGHRS, CDR2 YFSETQ. Trimming took 0 bases from V and 3 from J, leaving 12 bases between them. The CDR3 is 15 residues long. The CDR3 region has the DNA TGCGCCAGCAGCTTGGGGGTAACTAGTGAAGAGACCCAGTACTTC. Translation gives CASSLGVTSEETQYF. Full variable domain (outside the CDR3, taken from reference TRBV5-1 and TRBJ2-5): KAGVTQTPRYLIKTRGQQVTLSCSPISGHRSVSWYQQTPGQGLQFLFEYFSETQRNKGNFPGRFSGRQFSNSRSEMNVSTLELGDSALYLCASSLGVTSEETQYFGPGTRLLVL.

The V call is TRBV2, the J call TRBJ1-1; D perhaps matches TRBD1 (5 bases). Germline V gene sequence: CDR1 SNHLY, CDR2 FYNNEI. V lost 7 bases to trimming and J lost 1 base, with 16 bases between them. This CDR3 region has 15 residues. The DNA of the CDR3 is TGTGCCAGCAATCCGACTCAAGGGGAGAACACTGAAGCTTTCTTT. It specifies CASNPTQGENTEAFF.

This clonotype came up a few times. The rearrangement links TRBV27 to TRBJ2-1; TRBD2 matches at 7 bases. The CDR3 runs 16 residues. After removal of 6 bases from V and 6 bases from J, the junction contained 14 bases not matched to a gene. Germline loops: CDR1 MNHEY, CDR2 SMNVEV (reference sequence). In DNA, the CDR3 is TGTGCCAGCAGGCCGATGGGGGGACTACTGGGCAATGAGCAGTTCTTC. Amino acids: CASRPMGGLLGNEQFF.

The chain has TRBV6-5 and TRBJ2-1; 16 nucleotides align to TRBD2. Germline CDR1 and CDR2: MNHEY and SVGAGI. V lost 2 bases, J lost 7 bases, and 8 bases stayed unmatched. The length of the CDR3 is 18 residues. The CDR3 sequence is CASSYRLGTSGRANEQFF. CDR3 bases: TGTGCCAGCAGTTACCGCCTTGGGACTAGCGGGAGGGCAAATGAGCAGTTCTTC.

The chain is built from TRBV5-1 and TRBJ1-5; D is perhaps TRBD1 (5 bases). Germline assignment: CDR1 SGHRS and CDR2 YFSETQ. The ends were cut back, 2 bases at V and 10 bases at J, with 16 bases in the middle. The CDR3 has 14 residues. The CDR3 nucleotides read TGCGCCAGCAGCTTAACTGGGGCTCTTGAACCCCAGCATTTT. Translating gives CASSLTGALEPQHF.